The following is a T cell receptor (beta chain) sequence with its context. What it binds is unknown. The ends were cut back, 0 bases at V and 0 bases at J, with 7 bases in the middle. The CDR3 is 16 amino acids. Germline CDR1 and CDR2: SGDLS and YYNGEE. PCR employed 60 Vbeta and 13 Jbeta primers. Method: immunoSEQ multiplex PCR; TCRdb's copy keeps in-frame clones and lacks some. The sample lists about 190,000 clones, around 80% occurring once. The data stem from a study of cytomegalovirus exposure and HLA in healthy donors. Findings of the study overall: Reports state that TCR beta sequences accurately predicted most subjects' HLA-A and HLA-B alleles. TCR beta chains associated with HLA were, in a later analysis, more clonally expanded than equally common others.

The chain carries TRBV9 and TRBJ2-6; no reliable D call. The material sequenced was PBMCs. The clonotype was recovered from a man aged 35 to 55 in good health and CMV-seropositive. The CDR3: CASSVAVPSGANVLTF. The CDR3 DNA sequence: TGTGCCAGCAGCGTAGCTGTTCCCTCTGGGGCCAACGTCCTGACTTTC.